What follows describes a single T cell receptor beta chain. Its antigen is as yet unknown. This specimen belongs to a study of T cell responses to AZD1222 COVID-19 vaccine. General study results and limits: Baseline antibody screening turned up just six seropositive AZD1222 recipients. Close to half of spike-specific TCRs reportedly recognize unmutated variant regions.

TCRdb keeps only in-frame clones here, not all; method: immunoSEQ multiplex PCR. Of approximately 110,000 clones detected, roughly 86% appear once; the ten largest clones hold 9.5% to 15%. The V and J ends lost 0 bases and 11 bases respectively, with 13 bases between them. Per the germline V gene, CDR1 is LNHDA and CDR2 is SQIVND (reference sequence). This CDR3 is 13 amino acids long. Source: peripheral blood, taken on day 0 of MenACWY control vaccination. The gene calls are TRBV19 and TRBJ1-1; D might be TRBD1 (5 bases). This receptor was identified in an adult in good health. The CDR3 DNA follows: TGTGCCAGTAGTATAGAACGGCGGGGCGGCGCTTTCTTT. The encoded protein is CASSIERRGGAFF. Drawing the rest from reference TRBV19 and TRBJ1-1, the complete variable domain is DGGITQSPKYLFRKEGQNVTLSCEQNLNHDAMYWYRQDPGQGLRLIYYSQIVNDFQKGDIAEGYSVSREKKESFPLTVTSAQKNPTAFYLCASSIERRGGAFFGQGTRLTVV.